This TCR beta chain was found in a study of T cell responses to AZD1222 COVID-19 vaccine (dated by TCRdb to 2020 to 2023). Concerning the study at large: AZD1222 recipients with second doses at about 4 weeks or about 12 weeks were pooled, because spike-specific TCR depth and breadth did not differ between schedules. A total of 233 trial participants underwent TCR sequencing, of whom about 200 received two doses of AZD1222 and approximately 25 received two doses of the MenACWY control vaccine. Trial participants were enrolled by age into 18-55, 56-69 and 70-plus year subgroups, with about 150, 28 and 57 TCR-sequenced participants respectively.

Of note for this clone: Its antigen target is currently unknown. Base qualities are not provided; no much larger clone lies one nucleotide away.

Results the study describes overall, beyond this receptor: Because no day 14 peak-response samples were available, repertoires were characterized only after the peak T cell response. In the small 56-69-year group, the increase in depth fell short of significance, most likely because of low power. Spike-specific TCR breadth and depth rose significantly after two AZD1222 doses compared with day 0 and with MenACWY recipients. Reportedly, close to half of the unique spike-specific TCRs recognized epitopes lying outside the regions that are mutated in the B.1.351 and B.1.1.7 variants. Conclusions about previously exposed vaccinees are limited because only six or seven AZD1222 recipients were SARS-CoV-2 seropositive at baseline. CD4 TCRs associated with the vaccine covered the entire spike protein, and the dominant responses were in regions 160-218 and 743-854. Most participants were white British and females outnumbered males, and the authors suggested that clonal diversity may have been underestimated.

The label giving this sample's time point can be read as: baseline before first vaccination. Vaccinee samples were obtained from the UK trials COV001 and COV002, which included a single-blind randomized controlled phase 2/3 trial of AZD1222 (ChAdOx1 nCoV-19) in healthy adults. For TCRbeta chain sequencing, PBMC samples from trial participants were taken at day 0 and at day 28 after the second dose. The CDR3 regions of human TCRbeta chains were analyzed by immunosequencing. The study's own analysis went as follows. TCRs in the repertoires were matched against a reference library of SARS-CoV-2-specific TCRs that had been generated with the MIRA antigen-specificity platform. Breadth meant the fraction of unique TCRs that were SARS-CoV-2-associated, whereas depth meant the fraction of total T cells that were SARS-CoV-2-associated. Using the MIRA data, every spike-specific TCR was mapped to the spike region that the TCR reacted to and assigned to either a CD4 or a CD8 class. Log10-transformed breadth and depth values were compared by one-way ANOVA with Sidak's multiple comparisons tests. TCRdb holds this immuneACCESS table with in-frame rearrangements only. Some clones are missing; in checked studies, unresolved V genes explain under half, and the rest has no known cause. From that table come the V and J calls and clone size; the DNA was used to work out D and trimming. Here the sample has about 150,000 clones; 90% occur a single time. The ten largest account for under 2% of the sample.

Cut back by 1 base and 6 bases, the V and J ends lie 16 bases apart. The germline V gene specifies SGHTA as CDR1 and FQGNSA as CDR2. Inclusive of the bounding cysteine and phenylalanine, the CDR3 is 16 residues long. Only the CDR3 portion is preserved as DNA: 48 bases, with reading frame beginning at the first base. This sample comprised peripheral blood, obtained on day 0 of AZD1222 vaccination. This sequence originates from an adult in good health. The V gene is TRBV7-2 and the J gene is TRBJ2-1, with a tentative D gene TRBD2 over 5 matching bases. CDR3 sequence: CASSLGSGNPPNEQFF. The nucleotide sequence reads TGTGCCAGCAGCTTAGGTTCGGGGAACCCCCCCAATGAGCAGTTCTTC.